The sequence of this TCR beta chain was determined in a study of blood T cell repertoires in COVID-19. This CDR3 is 14 amino acids long. Germline loops: CDR1 MGHDK, CDR2 SYGVNS. Trimming removed 6 bases from V and 8 bases from J, with 19 bases in between. TCRdb's copy holds only in-frame clones and misses some; the assay was immunoSEQ multiplex PCR. The repertoire holds about 78,000 clones, with 90% as singletons. Material: peripheral blood. The TCR was taken from a woman aged 45-65 years in a cohort sampled during active COVID-19. The chain couples TRBV25-1 to TRBJ1-2; D gene uncertain. The CDR3 region is CASRVPDGSGGYTF. The CDR3 region has the DNA TGTGCCAGCAGAGTGCCGGACGGGAGTGGGGGCTACACCTTC.